This TCR beta chain derives from a study of blood T cells in healthy people across ages. Points from the study as a whole: Both higher diversity and more naive CD4+ cells marked long-lived donors when set against aged donors. CMV status of donors was not determined, possibly confounding expanded clonotype changes.

A second PCR of 7 to 11 cycles used a sample-barcoded 5' primer and a J-beta primer mix. Each of the cDNA molecules was tagged by a template-switch adaptor with 12 random nucleotides. MiXCR, run by TCRdb on the 5' RACE reads, gives a single entry per CDR3 protein. The table has roughly 730,000 distinct CDR3 sequences, roughly 50% seen once. Germline-derived CDR1 and CDR2 are MRHNA and SNTAGT. V lost 7 bases, J lost 5 bases, and 18 bases lay in between. The CDR3 has 15 residues. This clonotype showed up just once. The antigen remains unidentified. This TCR was recovered from a man between 35 and 55 years old in good health. Sequencing was carried out using blood. The chain recombines TRBV6-4 with TRBJ1-5; a weak D match, TRBD1 (6 bases). Written as DNA, the CDR3 is TGTGCCAGCAATCTTTGGACAGCGGGAGATCAGCCCCAGCATTTT. Residues: CASNLWTAGDQPQHF.